This T cell receptor beta chain was retrieved from a study of T cells in Graves' hyperthyroidism and ophthalmopathy. Study-wide results and caveats: Ophthalmopathy got predicted by the model a median roughly six months before its onset. Ophthalmopathy was separated from stable hyperthyroidism by a 13 V-J model.

In this sample, this clonotype turned up many times. Its antigen is unknown. Over 18 months, lack of ophthalmopathy progression marked Graves' hyperthyroidism as stable. Hyperthyroidism patients were newly diagnosed, had disease duration under 2 months, and were aged 18 to 65 years. This CDR3 is built from 12 residues. The germline V gene has CDR1 SNHLY and CDR2 FYNNEI. V lost 3 bases, J lost 7 bases, and 4 bases lay in between. TCR beta CDR3 regions were amplified from RNA. First-round RT-PCR targeting the TCR CDR3 was performed with the HTBI primer set. One entry per CDR3 protein results from TCRdb running MiXCR on the multiplex PCR reads. The sample shows about 50,000 distinct CDR3 sequences, roughly 50% of them seen only once.

The source is a woman between 50 and 59 years old with Graves' hyperthyroidism. Sequencing was done on a sample of peripheral blood or thyroid tissue (not recorded which). The chain joins TRBV2 to TRBJ1-6; D gene ambiguous. The CDR3 bases are TGTGCCAGCAGTGAGATAAATTCACCCCTCCACTTT. It translates to CASSEINSPLHF.